The TCR beta chain under discussion was sequenced for a study of shared clonotypes between healthy human individuals. Study observations and caveats: Unshared clonotypes carried lower generation probabilities than those common to all four donors.

Samples underwent the assay at deep level. Several immunoSEQ plates held equal portions of the genomic DNA taken from each subset. Using immunoSEQ multiplex PCR, the repertoire was profiled, and TCRdb retains in-frame clones only, with some absent. The profile shows over a million clones, roughly 95% of them singletons. Concerning this clone itself: The antigen is not known.

V lost 5 bases and J 2 bases, leaving 12 bases between the germline ends. Looked up from germline, CDR1 is SGHRS and CDR2 is YFSETQ. CDR3 length: 14 amino acids. Free of recent acute infections or vaccinations, the donors were healthy HIV-negative adults. Source material: naive CD4+ T cells sorted from blood. Stated subset: CD45RA+ positively selected. This TCR derives from a young man in good health. This chain connects TRBV5-1 to TRBJ2-3; D tentatively fits TRBD1 or TRBD2 (5 bases each). This CDR3 reads CASRGVTYTDTQYF. CDR3 bases: TGCGCCAGCAGGGGGGTCACTTACACAGATACGCAGTATTTT.